Each of the 24 T cell receptor beta chains below was sequenced from the same sample in a study of blood T cells in healthy people across ages. Sample-barcoded 5' priming and a J-beta primer mix drove a second PCR of roughly 7 to 11 cycles. TCRdb recomputed calls from the 5' RACE reads with MiXCR, one row per CDR3 protein. The sample holds approximately 800,000 distinct CDR3 sequences; 20% to 30% are singletons and the top ten take around 2.9%. This sample also belongs to another study, concerning T cells of mothers and their children.

Sequencing was performed on blood. The receptors originated from a boy younger than 18 in good health.

The chain uses TRBV20-1 and TRBJ1-4; D gene uncertain. Trimming took 0 bases from V and 12 from J, leaving 11 bases between them. CDR1 and CDR2 from the germline V gene are DFQATT and SNEGSKA (reference sequence). The CDR3 loop spans 12 amino acids. The CDR3: CSAREPSGQLFF. The CDR3 bases are TGCAGTGCTAGAGAACCCAGTGGTCAACTGTTTTTT.

This clonotype came up a few times. The J gene is TRBJ2-7, the V gene TRBV13; possible D gene TRBD2, 5 bases. The CDR3 length is 17 residues. Deletions cut 5 bases from V and 6 bases from J, with 26 bases between. The V gene's germline CDR1 is PRHDT and CDR2 FYEKMQ (reference sequence). The CDR3 loop reads CASSARRAARELGEQYF. The CDR3 DNA follows: TGTGCCAGCAGCGCCCGGCGCGCTGCCCGGGAACTGGGCGAGCAGTACTTC.

The rearrangement uses TRBV29-1 and TRBJ2-7; possible D gene TRBD1, 5 bases. The CDR3 spans 12 residues. Germline V CDR1 and CDR2: SQVTM, ANQGSEA. CDR3 residues: CSAAQGTYEQYF. CDR3 sequence (DNA): TGCAGTGCGGCCCAGGGAACCTACGAGCAGTACTTC.

This clonotype is a singleton in its sample. The V gene is TRBV12-3 or TRBV12-4, the J gene TRBJ2-5, with 10 positions matching TRBD2. With 2 bases clipped from V and 5 bases from J, the junction kept 14 bases outside the gene matches. The length of the CDR3 is 18 residues. CDR3 protein: CASSLRAGTSDSSETQYF. DNA for the CDR3: TGTGCCAGCAGTTTACGGGCCGGGACTAGCGATTCCTCGGAGACCCAGTACTTC.

This chain joins TRBV29-1 and TRBJ2-5; TRBD2 matches 10 bases. Trimming at V came to 5 bases and at J to 1 base, leaving 7 bases not matched to a gene. Germline loops: CDR1 SQVTM, CDR2 ANQGSEA. This CDR3 is 15 amino acids long. The CDR3 DNA reads TGCAGCGTTACACTAGCGGGGAATACCCAAGAGACCCAGTACTTC. Translating gives CSVTLAGNTQETQYF.

This chain links TRBV29-1 with TRBJ1-2; perhaps TRBD1 as D (5 bases). V dropped 4 bases and J dropped 0 bases, with 9 bases sitting between them. Germline V gene sequence: CDR1 SQVTM, CDR2 ANQGSEA. The CDR3 is 13 amino acids. CDR3 in DNA: TGCAGCGTTGGGGGGTTATCTAACTATGGCTACACCTTC. Translated, it gives CSVGGLSNYGYTF.

Only a few counts were recorded for this clonotype. This rearrangement joins TRBV12-3 or TRBV12-4 to TRBJ1-5; TRBD1 matches 7 bases. The CDR3 consists of 16 residues. V lost 1 base, J lost 4 bases, and 7 bases stayed unmatched. The DNA for the CDR3 is TGTGCCAGCAGTTTAGGCACACAGGGGTTAAATCAGCCCCAGCATTTT. Translation gives CASSLGTQGLNQPQHF.

This chain links TRBV28 with TRBJ2-1; TRBD2 matches 8 bases. The CDR3 has 17 residues. J lost 9 bases, V lost 6 bases, and 19 bases had no gene match. Looked up from germline, CDR1 is MDHEN and CDR2 is SYDVKM. CDR3 loop: CASRLLPAGGRSGEQFF. In DNA form, the CDR3 reads TGTGCCAGCAGGCTGCTACCCGCGGGGGGCCGGTCGGGTGAGCAGTTCTTC.

The gene calls are TRBV9 and TRBJ1-2; maybe TRBD1 (5 bases). The CDR3 contains 12 residues. CDR1 and CDR2 from the germline V gene are SGDLS and YYNGEE. Trimming pared 7 bases from V and 8 bases from J, leaving 15 bases between. This CDR3 reads CASSGDLPGYTF. The CDR3 DNA sequence: TGTGCCAGCTCCGGGGACCTTCCGGGCTACACCTTC.

In this sample, this clonotype turned up once. The chain uses TRBV7-9 and TRBJ2-5; D possibly matches TRBD1 or TRBD2 (7 bases each). The DNA end is more similar to TRBJ2-7, so the J call may be wrong. CDR3 length: 15 residues. CDR1 is SEHNR, CDR2 FQNEAQ, per germline (reference sequence). The CDR3 region is CASSPQGGVRGEQYF. CDR3 in DNA: TGTGCCAGCAGCCCCCAGGGGGGGGTGCGTGGCGAGCAGTACTTC.

The V and J genes are TRBV18 and TRBJ2-5, with TRBD1 matching over 7 bases. The DNA matches TRBJ2-1 better at its end, which makes the J call doubtful. The CDR3 is 20 residues long. Per germline, CDR1 KGHSH and CDR2 LQKENI. In DNA, the CDR3 is TGTGCCAGCTCACCAATAGTGTGGGACAGAAATTTGGGGCTATCCAATGAGCAGTTCTTC. This gives the protein CASSPIVWDRNLGLSNEQFF.

The V and J genes are TRBV7-9 and TRBJ1-2; D is undetermined. V lost 1 base to trimming and J lost 6 bases, with 12 bases between them. Germline CDR1 reads SEHNR; CDR2 reads FQNEAQ (reference sequence). The CDR3 is made up of 14 amino acids. CDR3 residues: CASSLGGPRDGYTF. Here the CDR3 DNA reads TGTGCCAGCAGCTTAGGAGGGCCGCGGGATGGCTACACCTTC. Full variable domain (outside the CDR3, taken from reference TRBV7-9 and TRBJ1-2): DTGVSQNPRHKITKRGQNVTFRCDPISEHNRLYWYRQTLGQGPEFLTYFQNEAQLEKSRLLSDRFSAERPKGSFSTLEIQRTEQGDSAMYLCASSLGGPRDGYTFGSGTRLTVV.

The gene calls are TRBV5-4 and TRBJ2-6; 8 bases line up with TRBD1. This CDR3 region has 18 residues. Germline lookup yields CDR1 SGHNT and CDR2 YYREEE (reference sequence). The trim removed 2 bases at V and 0 bases at J, leaving 7 bases unmatched. CDR3 in DNA: TGTGCCAGCAGCTTTGTCGGACAGGGTCTCTCTGGGGCCAACGTCCTGACTTTC. Amino acids: CASSFVGQGLSGANVLTF. Full variable domain (rest looked up from reference TRBV5-4 and TRBJ2-6): ETGVTQSPTHLIKTRGQQVTLRCSSQSGHNTVSWYQQALGQGPQFIFQYYREEENGRGNFPPRFSGLQFPNYSSELNVNALELDDSALYLCASSFVGQGLSGANVLTFGAGSRLTVL.

This sequence joins TRBV20-1 and TRBJ1-2; D call uncertain. V lost 5 bases and J lost 7, with 17 bases in between. Germline-derived CDR1 and CDR2 are DFQATT and SNEGSKA (reference sequence). This CDR3 has 13 amino acids. CDR3 nucleotide sequence: TGCAGTGCTTCCCCTCTTGCACGGGGTGGCTACACCTTC. Protein product: CSASPLARGGYTF.

This clonotype was recorded a few times. The chain uses TRBV14 and TRBJ2-5, with 7 bases matching TRBD1. Near its end, the DNA agrees better with TRBJ2-1, so the J call may be wrong. Germline CDR1 is SGHDN and CDR2 is FVKESK. CDR3 length: 15 residues. Written as DNA, the CDR3 is TGTGCCAGCAGCCAAGGACAGGGTCTTGTCTATGAGCAGTTCTTC. This encodes CASSQGQGLVYEQFF.

The rearrangement joins TRBV4-1 to TRBJ1-5; D is undetermined. Germline CDR1 and CDR2: MGHRA and YSYEKL. The CDR3 has 15 residues. V was pared by 2 bases and J by 0 bases, with 8 bases between. CDR3 bases: TGCGCCAGCAGCCAACGGGCCGGTAGCAATCAGCCCCAGCATTTT. Translated: CASSQRAGSNQPQHF.

Written as DNA, the CDR3 is TGCGCCAGCAGTATCATGTTCAGGGAGGATAATTCACCCCTCCACTTT. This sequence encodes CASSIMFREDNSPLHF. V is TRBV5-1 and J is TRBJ1-6; TRBD1 is a possible D gene (5 bases). V lost 5 bases to trimming and J lost 5 bases, with 17 bases between them. This CDR3 spans 16 amino acids. Germline CDR1 SGHRS, CDR2 YFSETQ.

The chain has TRBV5-1 and TRBJ2-7; tentatively, D is TRBD1 or TRBD2 (5 bases each). Trimming shortened V by 4 bases and J by 6 bases, and 14 bases separated the two germline ends. The CDR3 extends over 13 amino acids. CDR1 and CDR2 (germline): SGHRS, YFSETQ. The CDR3 loop reads CASSGSGGVEQYF. Here the CDR3 DNA reads TGCGCCAGCAGCGGTAGTGGGGGAGTCGAGCAGTACTTC.

V and J are TRBV30 and TRBJ1-4, with D tentatively TRBD1 (5 bases). The CDR3 runs 14 residues. Between the trimmed V and J ends, which lost 8 bases and 4 bases, there was a span of 17 bases. Per germline, CDR1 GTSNPN and CDR2 SVGIG (reference sequence). CDR3 amino acids: CAGTFPNNNEKLFF. For the CDR3, the DNA is TGTGCCGGGACCTTTCCGAACAATAATGAAAAACTGTTTTTT.

This clonotype was recorded a few times. One end of the junction fails to match germline, which may point to a read error. V and J are TRBV10-3 and TRBJ2-1; D is ambiguous. Germline V lookup: CDR1 ENHRY, CDR2 SYGVKD. CDR3 size: 15 residues. CDR3 nucleotides: TGTGCCATCAGAGAATCCTTTAGCTCCTACAATGAGCAGTCCTTC. Protein product: CAIRESFSSYNEQSF.

The rearrangement links TRBV5-1 to TRBJ2-3; no definite D call. V was pared by 4 bases and J by 2 bases, with 14 bases between. Germline lookup yields CDR1 SGHRS and CDR2 YFSETQ. The CDR3 has 15 amino acids. CDR3 in amino acids: CASSPDPGSTDTQYF. Here the CDR3 DNA reads TGCGCCAGCAGCCCTGATCCGGGCTCCACAGATACGCAGTATTTT.

The chain recombines TRBV5-1 with TRBJ2-5; D uncertain. This CDR3 comprises 14 residues. From germline, CDR1 is SGHRS and CDR2 YFSETQ. Trimming shortened V by 2 bases and J by 1 base, and 9 bases separated the two germline ends. In DNA form, the CDR3 reads TGCGCCAGCAGCTTCCAGGACCTCCAAGAGACCCAGTACTTC. Translating it yields CASSFQDLQETQYF.

V gene TRBV20-1 combines with J gene TRBJ2-1, with D perhaps given as TRBD1 or TRBD2 (7 bases each). Germline loops: CDR1 DFQATT, CDR2 SNEGSKA (reference sequence). Between the trimmed V and J ends, which lost 6 bases and 3 bases, there was a span of 15 bases. CDR3 length: 14 residues. DNA of the CDR3: TGCAGTGCAGCGGGACAGAAGGTCTACAATGAGCAGTTCTTC. Translation: CSAAGQKVYNEQFF.

The chain carries TRBV27 and TRBJ2-7; maybe TRBD1 (5 bases). Germline lookup yields CDR1 MNHEY and CDR2 SMNVEV (reference sequence). CDR3 length: 13 residues. Trimming took off 6 bases at V and 7 bases at J, with 16 bases between the two ends. Written as DNA, the CDR3 is TGTGCCAGCAGCTCGGGCCTCAGGGTAGAGCAGTACTTC. Protein product: CASSSGLRVEQYF.